This TCR beta chain was identified during a study of monozygotic twins with inflammatory bowel disease. Germline CDR1 and CDR2: SQVTM and ANQGSEA. The CDR3 loop spans 17 amino acids. Total RNA from whole blood was isolated with no T cell sorting. TCRdb reprocessed the 5' RACE reads; each CDR3 protein has one entry and no DNA is given. The sample totals some 160,000 distinct CDR3 sequences. The rearrangement uses TRBV29-1 and TRBJ1-1; the TRBD1 assignment by TCRdb is unverifiable without DNA. The TCR comes from a human donor with ulcerative colitis or Crohn's disease, or a healthy co-twin of an affected twin (not recorded which). Sample: blood. This CDR3 is CSVSDTPGQGAATEAFF.